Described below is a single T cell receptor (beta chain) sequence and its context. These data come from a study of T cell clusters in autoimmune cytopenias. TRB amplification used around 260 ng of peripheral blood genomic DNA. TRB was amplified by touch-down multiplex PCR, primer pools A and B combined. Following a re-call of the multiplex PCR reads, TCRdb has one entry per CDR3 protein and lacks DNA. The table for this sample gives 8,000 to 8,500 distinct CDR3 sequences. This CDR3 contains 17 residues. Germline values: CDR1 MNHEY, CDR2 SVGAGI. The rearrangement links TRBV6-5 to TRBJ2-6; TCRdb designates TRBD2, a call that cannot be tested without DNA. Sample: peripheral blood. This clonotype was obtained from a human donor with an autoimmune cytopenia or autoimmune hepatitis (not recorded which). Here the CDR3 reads CASNFIFAGSGANVLTF.